The 28 T cell receptor beta chains given below trace back to one sample, sequenced in a study of ipilimumab plus nivolumab after autologous stem cell transplantation. TCRdb's table, derived via immunoSEQ multiplex PCR, lists solely in-frame clones and lacks some. The sample yields about 19,000 clones, roughly four fifths seen once. The sample in question was PBMCs, obtained in a trial of ipilimumab plus nivolumab as post-transplant consolidation. These receptors were obtained from a male donor with diffuse large B-cell lymphoma.

V and J are TRBV29-1 and TRBJ1-6; 9 bases map to TRBD1. Losses at the gene ends were 6 bases for V and 9 bases for J; bases not matched to a gene: 12. Per the germline V gene, CDR1 is SQVTM and CDR2 is ANQGSEA. This CDR3 contains 15 residues. As DNA, the CDR3 is TGCAGCGTAAGGACAGGGGCCGTGGTGGGTTCACCCCTCCACTTT. This translates into CSVRTGAVVGSPLHF.

This chain uses TRBV9 with TRBJ2-2; D gene uncertain. There are 13 residues in the CDR3. The germline CDR1 and CDR2 sequences are SGDLS and YYNGEE. Trimming left V 2 bases short and J 7 bases short, with 9 bases between. CDR3 nucleotide sequence: TGTGCCAGCAGCGTTGACGTGATCGGGGAGCTGTTTTTT. Translating gives CASSVDVIGELFF.

V and J are TRBV5-1 and TRBJ1-1; D is unresolved. V shed 5 bases and J shed 1 base, with 12 bases lying between them. In germline, CDR1 is SGHRS, CDR2 YFSETQ. The CDR3 has 14 amino acids. This CDR3 reads CASRSDTTNTEAFF. CDR3 coding DNA: TGCGCCAGCAGATCTGACACAACGAACACTGAAGCTTTCTTT.

The J gene is TRBJ1-3, the V gene TRBV25-1; no reliable D call. V dropped 3 bases and J dropped 0 bases, with 6 bases sitting between them. Germline assignment: CDR1 MGHDK and CDR2 SYGVNS. The CDR3 is 14 amino acids. The CDR3 reads CASSDPNSGNTIYF. The CDR3 coding sequence is TGTGCCAGCAGTGACCCAAACTCTGGAAACACCATATATTTT.

This chain links TRBV7-6 with TRBJ2-1; D unclear. Germline CDR1 SGHVS, CDR2 FNYEAQ. The CDR3 covers 15 residues. The V end lost 1 base, the J end lost 1 base, and 8 bases lay between the germline ends. The CDR3 DNA follows: TGTGCCAGCAGCTTAGACGGAAAGTCCTACAATGAGCAGTTCTTC. Translated: CASSLDGKSYNEQFF.

This rearrangement joins TRBV12-5 to TRBJ1-1; D gene unclear. This CDR3 is built from 19 residues. Germline-derived CDR1 and CDR2 are LGHNT and FRNRAP. Between the trimmed V and J ends, which lost 5 bases and 1 base, there was a span of 26 bases. As DNA, the CDR3 is TGTGCTAGTGGTACAACGGTCCCGGCCTCGGCAGGCCCGAACACTGAAGCTTTCTTT. The encoded protein is CASGTTVPASAGPNTEAFF.

CDR3 DNA: TGTGCCAGCAGCTTGGGGGGCGCGGGCAATCAGCCCCAGCATTTT. This codes for CASSLGGAGNQPQHF. J is TRBJ1-5 and V is TRBV5-6; a weak D match, TRBD1 (5 bases). Germline V gene sequence: CDR1 SGHDT, CDR2 YYEEEE. V was clipped by 0 bases and J by 2 bases, with 9 bases between them. The CDR3 sequence is 15 residues long.

Only one count was recorded for this clone. The V gene is TRBV6-5, the J gene TRBJ2-1, with TRBD2 matching 7 bases. The V and J ends lost 3 bases and 7 bases, in that order; junction bases with no gene match: 3. CDR3 length: 13 amino acids. CDR1 MNHEY and CDR2 SVGAGI come from the germline V gene. The CDR3 DNA follows: TGTGCCAGCAGTTATGGAGCGGGGAATGAGCAGTTCTTC. Protein product: CASSYGAGNEQFF.

The chain carries TRBV7-9 and TRBJ1-1, with TRBD1 matching over 7 bases. Germline V gene lookup returns CDR1 SEHNR and CDR2 FQNEAQ (reference sequence). J lost 5 bases, V lost 1 base, and 7 bases had no gene match. The CDR3 runs to 15 residues. CDR3 nucleotide sequence: TGTGCCAGCAGCTTAGGGGGTACAGGGGTAACTGAAGCTTTCTTT. Residues: CASSLGGTGVTEAFF.

The rearrangement uses TRBV27 and TRBJ2-3, with TRBD2 matching over 8 bases. This CDR3 is built from 16 residues. Germline V CDR1 and CDR2: MNHEY, SMNVEV (reference sequence). Trimming at V came to 4 bases and at J to 2 bases, leaving 8 bases not matched to a gene. For the CDR3, the DNA is TGTGCCAGCAGTTCGGGAGGGGGGGGTTCCACAGATACGCAGTATTTT. This sequence encodes CASSSGGGGSTDTQYF.

The chain employs TRBV21-1 and TRBJ1-4; the table's D call, TRBD1, was not checked against the DNA. TRBV21-1 is reported as a pseudogene. CDR3 size: 16 residues. The CDR3: CASSNDGHSTNEKLFF. The CDR3 nucleotides read TGTGCCAGCAGCAACGATGGACATTCAACTAATGAAAAACTGTTTTTT.

As for this clone: Sequence at one end of the junction differs from germline and may be a read error. The chain has TRBV9 and TRBJ1-1; D ambiguous. Germline loops: CDR1 SGDLS, CDR2 YYNGEE. CDR3 length equals 14 residues. DNA for the CDR3: TGTGCCAGCAGCCCCCCCCAAGCGGCTGCTGAGGCTTTCTTT. This sequence encodes CASSPPQAAAEAFF.

The V gene is TRBV25-1, the J gene TRBJ1-6, with a weak D call TRBD1 (5 bases). CDR3 length: 14 residues. V was shortened by 3 bases and J by 11 bases, with 14 bases between the two germline ends. From germline, CDR1 is MGHDK and CDR2 SYGVNS. The CDR3 sequence: CASSDVQGFAPLHF. In DNA form, the CDR3 reads TGTGCCAGCAGTGACGTGCAGGGATTCGCACCCCTCCACTTT.

The CDR3 DNA follows: TGTGCCAGCAGCTTAGGACTGCCGCAAGAGACCCAGTACTTC. This gives the protein CASSLGLPQETQYF. V and J are TRBV7-2 and TRBJ2-5; D gene uncertain. The length of the CDR3 is 14 residues. V lost 1 base to trimming and J lost 2 bases, with 8 bases between them. CDR1 SGHTA and CDR2 FQGNSA come from the germline V gene. The full variable domain, rest sourced from reference TRBV7-2 and TRBJ2-5, is GAGVSQSPSNKVTEKGKDVELRCDPISGHTALYWYRQSLGQGLEFLIYFQGNSAPDKSGLPSDRFSAERTGGSVSTLTIQRTQQEDSAVYLCASSLGLPQETQYFGPGTRLLVL.

This chain joins TRBV5-8 and TRBJ2-4; D may be TRBD1 (6 bases). The CDR3 has 14 amino acids. Deletions cut 4 bases from V and 5 bases from J, with 13 bases between. CDR1 is SGHTS and CDR2 is YDEGEE in the germline V gene. The CDR3 here is CASSGGQTENIQYF. The CDR3 coding sequence is TGTGCCAGCAGCGGAGGACAGACTGAAAACATTCAGTACTTC.

The chain recombines TRBV7-9 with TRBJ2-5; 7 nucleotides align to TRBD1. Trimming took 6 bases from V and 5 from J; bases not matched to a gene: 6. This CDR3 contains 13 residues. Germline assignment: CDR1 SEHNR and CDR2 FQNEAQ (reference sequence). Here the CDR3 DNA reads TGTGCCAGCAGTTCAGGGGGTTGGGAGACCCAGTACTTC. This translates into CASSSGGWETQYF.

The rearrangement uses TRBV29-1 and TRBJ2-3; 8 nucleotides align to TRBD1. The CDR3 runs to 16 residues. V gave up 0 bases and J gave up 3 bases; unmatched junction bases: 8. Germline V gene lookup returns CDR1 SQVTM and CDR2 ANQGSEA. CDR3 region: CSVEDRGTGRTDTQYF. The CDR3 region has the DNA TGCAGCGTTGAAGATCGGGGGACAGGACGAACAGATACGCAGTATTTT.

The V and J genes are TRBV19 and TRBJ1-2; D gene uncertain. From germline, CDR1 is LNHDA and CDR2 SQIVND (reference sequence). V lost 7 bases and J lost 5, with 14 bases in between. The CDR3 is 13 amino acids. CDR3 bases: TGTGCCAGTACCTCTCTTGGGGTTTATGGCTACACCTTC. Protein: CASTSLGVYGYTF.

The chain is built from TRBV11-2 and TRBJ2-3, with D maybe TRBD2 (6 bases). The V end lost 7 bases, the J end lost 6 bases, and 11 bases lay between the germline ends. CDR1 is SGHAT, CDR2 FQNNGV, per germline. CDR3 length: 12 residues. CDR3: CASTPSGDTQYF. The CDR3 nucleotides are TGTGCCAGCACCCCGAGCGGGGATACGCAGTATTTT.

The CDR3 DNA sequence: TGTGCCTGGAGTGTAGGGGACCGCCGGGGCGATGAGCAGTTCTTC. Translation: CAWSVGDRRGDEQFF. The V call is TRBV30, the J call TRBJ2-1; D tentatively reads TRBD1 or TRBD2 (5 bases each). Germline lookup yields CDR1 GTSNPN and CDR2 SVGIG (reference sequence). The CDR3 has 15 residues. V lost 0 bases, J lost 8 bases, and 17 bases lay in between.

This clone was seen more than once but under ten times. The chain has TRBV18 and TRBJ2-5, with TRBD2 as a possible D gene (6 bases). This CDR3 spans 15 amino acids. V was shortened by 3 bases and J by 5 bases, with 16 bases between the two germline ends. Germline-derived CDR1 and CDR2 are KGHSH and LQKENI. The CDR3 bases are TGTGCCAGCTCACCTGATCGGGGGACTGGGGAGACCCAGTACTTC. This gives the protein CASSPDRGTGETQYF.

This clone showed up just once. The rearrangement joins TRBV5-1 to TRBJ2-3; tentative D call: TRBD1 (5 bases). V was pared by 2 bases and J by 6 bases, with 10 bases between. This CDR3 has 13 amino acids. Germline V gene sequence: CDR1 SGHRS, CDR2 YFSETQ. The CDR3 bases are TGCGCCAGCAGCTTTCAGGGTCCGGATACGCAGTATTTT. Translating gives CASSFQGPDTQYF.

This chain uses TRBV19 with TRBJ1-5; the match to TRBD1 covers 7 bases. V dropped 9 bases and J dropped 0; count of bases not matched to a gene: 5. This CDR3 contains 14 residues. Germline V CDR1 and CDR2: LNHDA, SQIVND (reference sequence). The DNA for the CDR3 is TGTGCCAGCCGGGACAGCTATAGCAATCAGCCCCAGCATTTT. Its translation is CASRDSYSNQPQHF.

The V call is TRBV27, the J call TRBJ2-1, with 12 positions matching TRBD2. With V trimmed by 5 bases and J by 4 bases, 0 bases remained unmatched. Germline-derived CDR1 and CDR2 are MNHEY and SMNVEV (reference sequence). The CDR3 has 14 residues. CDR3 in amino acids: CASSTSGGYNEQFF. The CDR3 DNA follows: TGTGCCAGCAGTACTAGCGGGGGGTACAATGAGCAGTTCTTC.

The J gene is TRBJ2-1, the V gene TRBV19, with 7 bases matching TRBD1. The J segment lost 5 bases and the V segment lost 7 bases, leaving 8 bases of the junction unmatched. The germline V gene has CDR1 LNHDA and CDR2 SQIVND (reference sequence). CDR3 length: 14 amino acids. CDR3 bases: TGTGCCAGTACCTCACTGGACAGGAACAATGAGCAGTTCTTC. Protein: CASTSLDRNNEQFF.

The chain links TRBV6-1 to TRBJ2-5, with D maybe TRBD1 (5 bases). This CDR3 region has 15 residues. V was cut by 2 bases and J by 2 bases, with 12 bases left in between. From germline, CDR1 is MNHNS and CDR2 SASEGT. CDR3 coding DNA: TGTGCCAGCAGTGAACCAGACAGTTTTCAAGAGACCCAGTACTTC. Translation gives CASSEPDSFQETQYF.

The chain recombines TRBV5-1 with TRBJ1-2; 9 nucleotides match TRBD1. The junction had 10 bases not matched to a gene; V was cut back by 3 bases and J by 4 bases. Germline values: CDR1 SGHRS, CDR2 YFSETQ. CDR3 length: 16 residues. The CDR3 DNA sequence: TGCGCCAGCAGCTGGGGCCCGGTGGGACAGGGCTATGGCTACACCTTC. Translating it yields CASSWGPVGQGYGYTF.

V is TRBV19 and J is TRBJ2-1; D is perhaps TRBD1 (5 bases). V was shortened by 0 bases and J by 1 base, with 13 bases between the two germline ends. CDR1 is LNHDA and CDR2 is SQIVND in the germline V gene (reference sequence). The CDR3 runs to 17 residues. CDR3 sequence: CASSIDRGRGSYNEQFF. The CDR3 DNA sequence: TGTGCCAGTAGTATAGATCGCGGAAGGGGTTCCTACAATGAGCAGTTCTTC.